Presented here are 25 T cell receptor beta chains from one specimen sequenced in a study of cytotoxic CD8 clonotypes in ibrutinib-treated CLL. This table comes from immunoSEQ multiplex PCR, and its TCRdb copy is limited to in-frame clones, with some not included. Of about 300,000 clones listed, 65% to 85% are singletons. Sequenced material: PBMCs, taken at disease progression, from a patient treated with ibrutinib. These receptors were taken from a human donor with chronic lymphocytic leukemia.

The genes are TRBV4-1 and TRBJ2-4; 10 bases map to TRBD2. The junction had 13 bases not matched to a gene; V was cut back by 1 base and J by 1 base. The CDR3 has 20 residues. CDR1 is MGHRA, CDR2 YSYEKL, per germline. The CDR3 DNA is TGCGCCAGCAGCCAAGTAGACAGGGCTACTAGCGGGAAGGCCAAAAACATTCAGTACTTC. This sequence encodes CASSQVDRATSGKAKNIQYF.

This rearrangement joins TRBV5-1 to TRBJ2-7; no clear D. CDR1 and CDR2 (germline): SGHRS, YFSETQ. The CDR3 is 15 residues long. Trimming took off 4 bases at V and 2 bases at J, with 16 bases between the two ends. The CDR3 loop is CASSIDLSQAYEQYF. The CDR3 DNA sequence: TGCGCCAGCAGCATCGACCTTAGCCAAGCCTACGAGCAGTACTTC.

This rearrangement joins TRBV15 to TRBJ2-1; TRBD2 aligns across 10 bases. CDR3 length equals 16 residues. The trim removed 1 base at V and 4 bases at J, leaving 4 bases unmatched. CDR1 LNHNV and CDR2 YYDKDF come from the germline V gene (reference sequence). CDR3 DNA sequence: TGTGCCACCAGCAGAGGGCCTAGCGGGAGATACAATGAGCAGTTCTTC. This encodes CATSRGPSGRYNEQFF.

The rearrangement links TRBV6-5 to TRBJ2-5, with D perhaps TRBD2 (7 bases). There are 14 residues in the CDR3. Germline V gives CDR1 MNHEY, CDR2 SVGAGI. Deletions cut 0 bases from V and 4 bases from J, with 9 bases between. As DNA, the CDR3 is TGTGCCAGCAGTTACTCGGGGGGGCGAGAGACCCAGTACTTC. It translates to CASSYSGGRETQYF.

The J gene is TRBJ1-2, the V gene TRBV5-1; perhaps TRBD1 as D (5 bases). The germline V and J ends were trimmed by 5 bases and 3 bases, with 5 bases remaining between them. The CDR3 runs 11 residues. In germline, CDR1 is SGHRS, CDR2 YFSETQ. CDR3 coding DNA: TGCGCCAGCAGACAGGACTATGGCTACACCTTC. Protein: CASRQDYGYTF.

V usage is TRBV27 and J usage is TRBJ2-1; 7 positions agree with TRBD1. The CDR3 spans 14 residues. The V segment lost 3 bases and the J segment 3 bases; nucleotides outside the gene matches: 2. From germline, CDR1 is MNHEY and CDR2 SMNVEV (reference sequence). The CDR3 DNA is TGTGCCAGCAGTTTGGGGACAGTCTACAATGAGCAGTTCTTC. It specifies CASSLGTVYNEQFF.

This chain joins TRBV4-3 and TRBJ2-7; 9 bases line up with TRBD2. The CDR3 contains 16 residues. V lost 8 bases to trimming and J lost 1 base; unmatched junction nucleotides: 12. Germline-derived CDR1 and CDR2 are LGHNA and YSLEER. This CDR3 reads CASVVLSGRGSYEQYF. CDR3 DNA: TGCGCCAGCGTAGTCCTTAGCGGGAGAGGGTCCTACGAGCAGTACTTC.

This clone was seen more than once but under ten times. The rearrangement joins TRBV2 to TRBJ1-2, with D possibly being TRBD1 (5 bases). From germline, CDR1 is SNHLY and CDR2 FYNNEI. V lost 3 bases to trimming and J lost 2 bases, with 13 bases between them. CDR3 length: 15 amino acids. As DNA, the CDR3 is TGTGCCAGCAGTGAGGCGCCAGGGCGGAACTATGGCTACACCTTC. Translation gives CASSEAPGRNYGYTF.

This chain links TRBV5-1 with TRBJ2-3, with D unclear. Germline lookup yields CDR1 SGHRS and CDR2 YFSETQ. Between the trimmed V and J ends, which lost 0 bases and 6 bases, there was a span of 8 bases. CDR3 length: 13 residues. The CDR3 is CASSLGRLDTQYF. The CDR3, as DNA: TGCGCCAGCAGCTTGGGAAGGCTGGATACGCAGTATTTT.

The chain employs TRBV14 and TRBJ1-2, with no clear D. CDR1 and CDR2 (germline): SGHDN, FVKESK. V lost 5 bases and J 6 bases, leaving 13 bases between the germline ends. The CDR3 spans 13 residues. CDR3 amino acids: CASSARLVDGYTF. CDR3 in DNA: TGTGCCAGCAGCGCCCGTTTGGTGGATGGCTACACCTTC.

This clone was seen only a few times. This CDR3 reads CASSLGGETYEQYF. CDR3 nucleotide sequence: TGTGCCAGCAGCTTAGGTGGGGAAACCTACGAGCAGTACTTC. The chain employs TRBV7-9 and TRBJ2-7; no clear D. Trimming took 1 base from V and 2 from J, leaving 9 bases between them. There are 14 residues in the CDR3. The germline gives CDR1 SEHNR, CDR2 FQNEAQ (reference sequence).

The gene calls are TRBV28 and TRBJ1-4; D might be TRBD1 (6 bases). Germline assignment: CDR1 MDHEN and CDR2 SYDVKM. Trimming left V 3 bases short and J 10 bases short, with 9 bases between. The CDR3 has 12 residues. CDR3 sequence: CASSFRGGKLFF. The CDR3 coding sequence is TGTGCCAGCAGTTTTAGGGGGGGAAAACTGTTTTTT.

The chain uses TRBV4-1 and TRBJ2-2, with a possible D match to TRBD2 (5 bases). The V gene lost 4 bases and the J gene lost 4 bases, with 10 bases spanning the gap. Germline assignment: CDR1 MGHRA and CDR2 YSYEKL. The CDR3 spans 14 residues. CDR3 coding DNA: TGCGCCAGCAGCCCTCCTACTAGCACCGGGGAGCTGTTTTTT. Encoded protein: CASSPPTSTGELFF.

The rearrangement uses TRBV27 and TRBJ2-6; possibly TRBD2 for D (6 bases). V was shortened by 2 bases and J by 1 base, with 9 bases between the two germline ends. The CDR3 sequence is 16 residues long. Germline loops: CDR1 MNHEY, CDR2 SMNVEV (reference sequence). The CDR3 DNA reads TGTGCCAGCAGTTTAGGGGGGTTTTCTGGGGCCAACGTCCTGACTTTC. This translates into CASSLGGFSGANVLTF.

The chain combines TRBV5-1 with TRBJ2-7, with D perhaps matching TRBD2 (6 bases). Per the germline V gene, CDR1 is SGHRS and CDR2 is YFSETQ. The V and J ends lost 4 bases and 7 bases respectively, with 21 bases between them. There are 15 residues in the CDR3. The CDR3 region has the DNA TGCGCCAGCAGCCGACCTCTCGGGAGACCCGGGGAGCAGTACTTC. Translating it yields CASSRPLGRPGEQYF.

This clone appeared a few times. The genes are TRBV6-1 and TRBJ1-5; D gene uncertain. This CDR3 region has 12 residues. The V end was cut by 6 bases, the J end by 1 base, with 4 bases between. Germline V gene lookup returns CDR1 MNHNS and CDR2 SASEGT. DNA of the CDR3: TGTGCCAGCAGGAAGAGCAATCAGCCCCAGCATTTT. It yields the protein CASRKSNQPQHF.

CDR3 in DNA: TGTGCCAGCAGTGATCCTCGGGGGATTGGGACTTACGAGCAGTACTTC. As protein: CASSDPRGIGTYEQYF. This chain connects TRBV6-1 to TRBJ2-7; tentatively, D is TRBD2 (6 bases). Trimming took off 3 bases at V and 4 bases at J, with 19 bases between the two ends. The germline V gene has CDR1 MNHNS and CDR2 SASEGT. CDR3 length equals 16 residues.

The chain employs TRBV7-2 and TRBJ1-2, with D tentatively TRBD1 (6 bases). Germline V gene sequence: CDR1 SGHTA, CDR2 FQGNSA. V was clipped by 0 bases and J by 8 bases, with 7 bases between them. This CDR3 contains 12 residues. Here the CDR3 reads CASSLAGGGYTF. Here the CDR3 DNA reads TGTGCCAGCAGCTTAGCAGGGGGAGGCTACACCTTC.

The chain combines TRBV13 with TRBJ1-3; the match to TRBD1 covers 9 bases. Trimming took 3 bases from V and 4 from J; bases not matched to a gene: 4. The CDR3 has 15 amino acids. The V gene's germline CDR1 is PRHDT and CDR2 FYEKMQ (reference sequence). CDR3 coding DNA: TGTGCCAGCAGCTTCCGGACAGGGGTCGGAAACACCATATATTTT. It codes for CASSFRTGVGNTIYF.

This clone was seen a single time. The chain recombines TRBV6-5 with TRBJ2-7; 11 bases align to TRBD2. V was clipped by 2 bases and J by 4 bases; unmatched bases: 4. Per germline, CDR1 MNHEY and CDR2 SVGAGI. This CDR3 comprises 15 residues. CDR3 amino acids: CASSYGLAGGYEQYF. The CDR3 DNA sequence: TGTGCCAGCAGTTACGGCCTAGCGGGGGGATACGAGCAGTACTTC.

The CDR3 sequence is CASSFGGRETQYF. CDR3 in DNA: TGTGCCAGCAGCTTCGGGGGTCGGGAGACCCAGTACTTC. This chain uses TRBV5-6 with TRBJ2-5, with a tentative D call TRBD2 (6 bases). Germline V gene sequence: CDR1 SGHDT, CDR2 YYEEEE. CDR3 length: 13 amino acids. The germline V and J ends were trimmed by 2 bases and 5 bases, with 10 bases remaining between them.

The chain links TRBV4-1 to TRBJ2-7, with D possibly matching TRBD2 (5 bases). The CDR3 sequence is 15 residues long. Between the trimmed V and J ends, which lost 0 bases and 4 bases, there was a span of 13 bases. CDR1 is MGHRA, CDR2 YSYEKL, per germline. Here the CDR3 DNA reads TGCGCCAGCAGCCAAGATCTAAGCGGCAGTTACGAGCAGTACTTC. Its protein is CASSQDLSGSYEQYF.

This chain connects TRBV29-1 to TRBJ2-1, with 8 bases matching TRBD2. Germline lookup yields CDR1 SQVTM and CDR2 ANQGSEA. The ends lost 4 bases at V and 3 bases at J; junction bases unmatched: 11. The CDR3 totals 16 residues. This CDR3 reads CSVATPGLVDYNEQFF. The CDR3 nucleotides read TGCAGCGTTGCGACCCCGGGACTAGTCGACTACAATGAGCAGTTCTTC.

The sample holds a few counts of this clone. This chain connects TRBV15 to TRBJ1-2, with TRBD1 matching 10 bases. The V segment lost 2 bases and the J segment 6 bases; nucleotides outside the gene matches: 6. Per germline, CDR1 LNHNV and CDR2 YYDKDF (reference sequence). CDR3 size: 15 residues. Here the CDR3 reads CATSRHRTGGDGYTF. DNA of the CDR3: TGTGCCACCAGCAGACATCGGACAGGGGGAGATGGCTACACCTTC.

This clone was seen more than once but under ten times. J is TRBJ2-7 and V is TRBV9; D might be TRBD1 or TRBD2, each matching 5 bases. V was shortened by 4 bases and J by 0 bases, with 8 bases between the two germline ends. From germline, CDR1 is SGDLS and CDR2 YYNGEE. The CDR3 totals 13 residues. Written as DNA, the CDR3 is TGTGCCAGCAGCCCGGGACCCTCCTACGAGCAGTACTTC. Its translation: CASSPGPSYEQYF.